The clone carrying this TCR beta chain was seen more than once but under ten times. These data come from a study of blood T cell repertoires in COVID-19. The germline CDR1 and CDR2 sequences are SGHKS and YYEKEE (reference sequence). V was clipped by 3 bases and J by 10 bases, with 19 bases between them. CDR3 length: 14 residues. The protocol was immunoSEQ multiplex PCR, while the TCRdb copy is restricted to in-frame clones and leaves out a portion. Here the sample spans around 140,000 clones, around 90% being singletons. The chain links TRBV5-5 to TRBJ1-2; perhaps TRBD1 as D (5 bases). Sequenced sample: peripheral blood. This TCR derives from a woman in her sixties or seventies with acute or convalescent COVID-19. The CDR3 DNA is TGTGCCAGCAGCTCCTTTGCCGGGGGGTCGATCTACACCTTC. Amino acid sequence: CASSSFAGGSIYTF.